This T cell receptor (beta chain) originates from a study of OX40 agonist ivuxolimab in advanced cancers. With regard to the full study: The costimulatory receptor OX40 (CD134) was targeted by ivuxolimab, a fully human IgG2 agonistic monoclonal antibody. Intravenous ivuxolimab was administered to patients every 2 weeks at six dose levels: 0.01, 0.1, 0.3, 1.5, 3 and 10 mg/kg. Among the 52 dose-escalation patients, around 20 had hepatocellular carcinoma, around 15 melanoma, 9 renal cell carcinoma and 9 head and neck cancer. The dose-escalation cohort was 80% to 90% male with a mean age of about 65 years, ranging from 23 to 79. Patients were allowed to have had prior anti-PD-1, anti-PD-L1 or anti-CTLA-4 therapy, and less than 45% of the dose-escalation patients had previously received checkpoint inhibitors. Partial responses occurred in three dose-escalation patients, of whom one had hepatocellular carcinoma and two had cutaneous melanoma. The point of sequencing TCRbeta in the periphery was to test whether ivuxolimab changed TCR sequence diversity and drove clonal T-cell expansion. The paper covers the monotherapy dose-escalation part of the phase I ivuxolimab trial, which included N ≈ 50 patients. Summary of the overall study and its limitations: Low levels of normalized T-cell clonal expansion were also seen in some nonresponding patients. At doses of 0.1 to 3.0 mg/kg, clonal expansion of both CD4+ and CD8+ T cells in blood was seen between baseline and week 6. The antigen specificity of the clonally expanded peripheral T cells was not determined. After ivuxolimab, more expanded clones were found on average in CD8+ T cells than in CD4+ T cells. In the 0.1-3.0 mg/kg groups, partial responders had among the lowest normalized peripheral clonal expansion, particularly in CD8+ T cells.

From the cysteine up to the phenylalanine, the CDR3 has a length of 13 residues. The read is trimmed to its CDR3 DNA, 39 bases read in frame from base 1. Trimming takes 5 bases from V and 5 bases from J, and the germline ends sit 10 bases apart. For CDR1 and CDR2, the germline V gene lists SGHNT and YENEEA. The trial excluded patients who had a history of autoimmune disease or were on systemic immunosuppression. Peripheral blood for TCR sequencing was collected from all dose cohorts at baseline, on cycle 4 day 1, and on cycle 7 day 1. Samples came from an open-label, multicenter, first-in-human phase I dose-escalation trial of ivuxolimab. The trial enrolled adults with locally advanced or metastatic head and neck squamous cell, hepatocellular, melanoma or renal cell carcinoma. Before TCR sequencing, CD4+ T cells and CD8+ T cells were sorted from peripheral blood as separate populations. With respect to this clone: Its recognized antigen is unknown. The input lacks base qualities; no much larger clone sits a single base away.

To sequence the TCRbeta CDR3 region, genomic DNA was isolated from the sorted cells. The immunoSEQ Assay was used to sequence the TCRbeta CDR3 regions. What TCRdb holds here is the immuneACCESS table cut down to in-frame rearrangements. Part of the clones is not present; checked against another copy, under half of the missing clones reflect an unresolved V gene, and the others are unexplained. This sample holds roughly 60,000 clones; around 88% were observed only once. The ten biggest clones cover around 2.7% of the sample. The chain is encoded by TRBV11-3 joined to TRBJ1-5; the D region possibly corresponds to TRBD1 (6 bases align). This clonotype was obtained from an adult with an advanced solid tumor such as melanoma, head and neck, liver or kidney cancer. The specimen was CD4+ or CD8+ T cells sorted from blood, collected in a trial of the OX40 agonist ivuxolimab. CDR3 loop: CASSQDSDQPQHF. The DNA reads TGTGCCAGCAGCCAGGACAGTGATCAGCCCCAGCATTTT.